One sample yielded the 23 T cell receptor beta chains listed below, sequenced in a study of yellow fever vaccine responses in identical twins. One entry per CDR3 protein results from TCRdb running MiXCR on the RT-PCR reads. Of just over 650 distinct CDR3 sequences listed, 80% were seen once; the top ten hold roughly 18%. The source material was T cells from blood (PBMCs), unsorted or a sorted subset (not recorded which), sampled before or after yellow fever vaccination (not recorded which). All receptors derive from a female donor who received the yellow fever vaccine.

CDR3 loop: CASSKLSAAGELFF. For the CDR3, the DNA is TGTGCCAGCAGCAAGCTCTCAGCGGCCGGGGAGCTGTTTTTT. The J gene is TRBJ2-2, the V gene TRBV11-1; possibly TRBD2 for D (5 bases). The CDR3 extends over 14 amino acids. V lost 5 bases to trimming and J lost 6 bases, with 13 bases between them. CDR1 and CDR2 from the germline V gene are SGHAT and FQDESV (reference sequence).

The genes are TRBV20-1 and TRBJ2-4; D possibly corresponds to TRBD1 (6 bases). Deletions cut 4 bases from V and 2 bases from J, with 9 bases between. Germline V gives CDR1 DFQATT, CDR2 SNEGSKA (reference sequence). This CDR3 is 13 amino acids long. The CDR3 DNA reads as TGCAGTGCTATAAGGGGGACCAAAAACATTCAGTACTTC. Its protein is CSAIRGTKNIQYF.

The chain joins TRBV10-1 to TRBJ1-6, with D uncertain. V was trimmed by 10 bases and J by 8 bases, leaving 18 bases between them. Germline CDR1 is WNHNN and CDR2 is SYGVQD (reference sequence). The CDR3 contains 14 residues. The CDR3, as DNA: TGCGCCACCCAGGCCCGACTCAACGATTCACCCCTCCACTTT. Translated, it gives CATQARLNDSPLHF.

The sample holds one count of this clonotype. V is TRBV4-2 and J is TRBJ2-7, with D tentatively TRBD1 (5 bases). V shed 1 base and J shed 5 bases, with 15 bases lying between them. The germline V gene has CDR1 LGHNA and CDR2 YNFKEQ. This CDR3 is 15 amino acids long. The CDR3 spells CASSQGWQGRNEQYF. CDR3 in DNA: TGTGCCAGCAGCCAAGGGTGGCAGGGAAGGAACGAGCAGTACTTC.

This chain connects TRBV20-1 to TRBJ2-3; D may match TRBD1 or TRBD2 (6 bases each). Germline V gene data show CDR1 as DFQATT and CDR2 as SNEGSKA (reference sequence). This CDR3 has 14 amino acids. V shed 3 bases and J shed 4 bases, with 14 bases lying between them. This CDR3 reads CSASGGRGSDTQYF. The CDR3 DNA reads TGCAGTGCTAGCGGGGGCCGGGGTTCAGATACGCAGTATTTT.

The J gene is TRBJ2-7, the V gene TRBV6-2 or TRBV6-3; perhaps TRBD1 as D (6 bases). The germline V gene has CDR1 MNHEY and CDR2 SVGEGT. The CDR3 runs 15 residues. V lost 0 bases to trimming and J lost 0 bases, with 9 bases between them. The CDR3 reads CASSYSMDSSYEQYV. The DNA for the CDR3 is TGTGCCAGCAGTTACTCGATGGACAGCTCCTACGAGCAGTACGTC.

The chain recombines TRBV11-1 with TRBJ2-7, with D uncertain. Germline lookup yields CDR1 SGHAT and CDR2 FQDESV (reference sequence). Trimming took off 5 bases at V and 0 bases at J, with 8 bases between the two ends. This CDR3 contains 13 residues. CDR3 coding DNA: TGTGCCAGCAGCCCCGCTGGCTCCTACGAGCAGTACTTC. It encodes CASSPAGSYEQYF. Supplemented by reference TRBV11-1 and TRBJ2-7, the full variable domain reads EAEVAQSPRYKITEKSQAVAFWCDPISGHATLYWYRQILGQGPELLVQFQDESVVDDSQLPKDRFSAERLKGVDSTLKIQPAELGDSAMYLCASSPAGSYEQYFGPGTRLTVT.

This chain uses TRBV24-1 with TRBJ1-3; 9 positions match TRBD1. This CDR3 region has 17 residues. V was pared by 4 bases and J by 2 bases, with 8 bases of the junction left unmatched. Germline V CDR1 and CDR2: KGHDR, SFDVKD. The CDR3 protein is CATSDPGQGGAGNTIYF. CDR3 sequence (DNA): TGTGCCACCAGTGACCCGGGACAGGGAGGGGCTGGAAACACCATATATTTT.

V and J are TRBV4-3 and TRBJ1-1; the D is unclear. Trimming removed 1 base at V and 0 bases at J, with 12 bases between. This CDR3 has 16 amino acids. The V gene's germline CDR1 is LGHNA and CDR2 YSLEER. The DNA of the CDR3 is TGCGCCAGCAGCCAAGGTCGAGCGGGGATGAACACTGAAGCTTTCTTT. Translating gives CASSQGRAGMNTEAFF.

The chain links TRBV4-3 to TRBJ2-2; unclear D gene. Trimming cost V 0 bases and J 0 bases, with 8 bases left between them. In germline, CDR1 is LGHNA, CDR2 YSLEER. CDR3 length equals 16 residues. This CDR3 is CASSQDAVTNTGELFF. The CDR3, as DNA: TGCGCCAGCAGCCAAGATGCGGTGACGAACACCGGGGAGCTGTTTTTT.

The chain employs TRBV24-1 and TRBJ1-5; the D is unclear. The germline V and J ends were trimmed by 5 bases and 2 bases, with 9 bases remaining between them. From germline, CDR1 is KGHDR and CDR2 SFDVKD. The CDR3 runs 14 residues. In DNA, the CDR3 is TGTGCCACCAGTGCATCTGCAGGCAATCAGCCCCAGCATTTT. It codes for CATSASAGNQPQHF.

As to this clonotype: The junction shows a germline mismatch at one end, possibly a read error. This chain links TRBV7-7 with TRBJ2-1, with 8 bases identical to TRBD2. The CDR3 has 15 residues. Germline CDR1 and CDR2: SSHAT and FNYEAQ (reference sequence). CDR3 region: CASSPGLAGGYEQFF. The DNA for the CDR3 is TGTGCTAGCAGCCCCGGACTAGCCGGGGGCTATGAGCAGTTCTTC.

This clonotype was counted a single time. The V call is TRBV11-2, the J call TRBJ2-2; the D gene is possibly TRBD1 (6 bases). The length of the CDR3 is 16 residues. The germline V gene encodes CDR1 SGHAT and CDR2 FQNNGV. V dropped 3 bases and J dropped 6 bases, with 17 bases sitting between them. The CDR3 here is CASSFVAGTLPGELFF. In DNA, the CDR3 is TGTGCCAGCAGCTTTGTCGCCGGGACATTGCCCGGGGAGCTGTTTTTT.

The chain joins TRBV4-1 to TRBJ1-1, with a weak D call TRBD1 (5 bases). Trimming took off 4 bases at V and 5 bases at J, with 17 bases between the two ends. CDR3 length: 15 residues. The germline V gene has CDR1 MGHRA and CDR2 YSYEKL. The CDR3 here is CASSRAGGGGTEAFF. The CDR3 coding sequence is TGCGCCAGCAGCCGAGCCGGTGGGGGAGGGACTGAAGCTTTCTTT.

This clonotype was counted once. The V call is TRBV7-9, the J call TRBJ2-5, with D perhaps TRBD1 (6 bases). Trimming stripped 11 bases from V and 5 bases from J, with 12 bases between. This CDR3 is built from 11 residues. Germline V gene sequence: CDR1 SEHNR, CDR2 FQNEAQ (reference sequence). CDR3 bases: TGTGCCCACAGGGTTGGTGAGACCCAGTACTTC. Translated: CAHRVGETQYF.

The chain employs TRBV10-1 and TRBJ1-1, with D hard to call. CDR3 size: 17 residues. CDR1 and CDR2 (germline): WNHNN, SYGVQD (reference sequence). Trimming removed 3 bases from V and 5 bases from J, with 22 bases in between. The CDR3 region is CASSEVVGTLRGTEAFF. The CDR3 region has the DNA TGCGCCAGCAGTGAAGTAGTAGGAACCCTCCGAGGAACTGAAGCTTTCTTT.

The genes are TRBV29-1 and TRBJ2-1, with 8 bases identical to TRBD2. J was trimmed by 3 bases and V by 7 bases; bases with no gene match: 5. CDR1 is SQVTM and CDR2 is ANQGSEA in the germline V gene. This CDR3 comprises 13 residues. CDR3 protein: CSASSGFYNEQFF. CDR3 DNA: TGCAGCGCTTCTAGCGGGTTCTACAATGAGCAGTTCTTC.

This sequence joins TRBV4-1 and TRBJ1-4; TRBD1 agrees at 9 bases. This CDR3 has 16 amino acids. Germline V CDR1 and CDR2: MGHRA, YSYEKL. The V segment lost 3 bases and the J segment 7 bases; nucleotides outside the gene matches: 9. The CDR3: CASSHPLTTGGEKLFF. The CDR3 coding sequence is TGCGCCAGCAGCCACCCTCTGACGACAGGGGGTGAAAAACTGTTTTTT.

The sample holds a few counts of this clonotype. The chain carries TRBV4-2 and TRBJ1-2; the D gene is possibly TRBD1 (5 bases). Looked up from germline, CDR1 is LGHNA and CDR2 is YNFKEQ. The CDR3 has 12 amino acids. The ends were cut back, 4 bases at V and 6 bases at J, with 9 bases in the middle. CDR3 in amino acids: CASSLRDDGYTF. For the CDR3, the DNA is TGTGCCAGCAGCCTCCGGGACGATGGCTACACCTTC.

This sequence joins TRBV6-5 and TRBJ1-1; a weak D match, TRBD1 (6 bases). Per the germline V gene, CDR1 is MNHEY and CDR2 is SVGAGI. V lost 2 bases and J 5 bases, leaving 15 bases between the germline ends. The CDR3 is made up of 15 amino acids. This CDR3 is CASSYSSGGRTEAFF. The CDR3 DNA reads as TGTGCCAGCAGTTACAGTTCTGGGGGCCGAACTGAAGCTTTCTTT.

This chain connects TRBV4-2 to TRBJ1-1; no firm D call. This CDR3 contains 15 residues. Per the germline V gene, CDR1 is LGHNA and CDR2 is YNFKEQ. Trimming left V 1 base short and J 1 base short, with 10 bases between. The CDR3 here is CASSQARQPNTEAFF. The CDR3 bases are TGTGCCAGCAGCCAAGCTAGGCAGCCGAACACTGAAGCTTTCTTT.

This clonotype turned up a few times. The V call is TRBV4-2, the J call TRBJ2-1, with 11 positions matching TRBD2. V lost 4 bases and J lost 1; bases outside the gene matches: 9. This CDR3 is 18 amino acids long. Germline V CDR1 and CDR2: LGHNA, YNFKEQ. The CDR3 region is CASSRDPLAGGSYNEQFF. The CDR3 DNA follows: TGTGCCAGCAGCCGGGATCCTTTAGCGGGGGGGTCCTACAATGAGCAGTTCTTC.

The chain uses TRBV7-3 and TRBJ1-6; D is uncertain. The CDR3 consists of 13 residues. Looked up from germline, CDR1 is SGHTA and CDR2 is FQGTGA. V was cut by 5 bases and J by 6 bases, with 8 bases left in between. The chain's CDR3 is CASSRTLNSPLHF. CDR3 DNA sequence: TGTGCCAGCAGCCGAACGCTTAATTCACCCCTCCACTTT.